This T cell receptor beta chain originates from a study of cytomegalovirus exposure and HLA in healthy donors. Study information: Some 180 million T cells yielded 90 million to 130 million unique TCR beta sequences in earlier analysis.

The CDR3 is 14 residues long. Germline V CDR1 and CDR2: ENHRY, SYGVKD. The V gene end was trimmed by 7 bases and the J gene end by 7 bases; junction bases not matched to a gene: 10. Study results and limitations: About 87% or about 30% of the time was how often most TCR beta V segments were productive, according to an earlier analysis. The authors listed 180 or so TCR beta chains as cytomegalovirus-associated.

A remark on this clone: Its antigen is as yet unknown.

The primer mix had 60 Vbeta and 13 Jbeta primers. Clones were sequenced by immunoSEQ multiplex PCR, and TCRdb holds only the in-frame ones, with some missing. This table lists roughly 190,000 clones. The V call is TRBV10-3, the J call TRBJ1-2; 9 bases align to TRBD1. Sequencing was performed on PBMCs. The origin of this receptor is a woman aged 18-35 years in good health and CMV-seropositive. The CDR3 region has the DNA TGTGCCATCAAGAATACAGGGGGCGACGGTGGCTACACCTTC. Amino acid sequence: CAIKNTGGDGGYTF.